The text below deals with one T cell receptor (beta chain). Stated time point: peripheral blood 6 weeks after treatment start. The sample originates from a study of PD-L1 blockade in urothelial cancer. The method was immunoSEQ multiplex PCR; TCRdb's version includes in-frame clones alone and lacks a portion of them. The sample has about 38,000 clones; 70% to 90% are singletons. This CDR3 region has 15 residues. V was trimmed by 1 base and J by 5 bases, leaving 14 bases between them. The germline CDR1 and CDR2 sequences are LNHNV and YYDKDF (reference sequence). This sequence originates from a man between 60 and 75 years old with urothelial cancer. The rearrangement joins TRBV15 to TRBJ2-5; perhaps TRBD1 as D (5 bases). Sequenced here: PBMCs, sampled around atezolizumab (anti-PD-L1) treatment. CDR3 nucleotides: TGTGCCACCAGCAGAGTCCTCAGGGATTGGGAGACCCAGTACTTC. Protein sequence: CATSRVLRDWETQYF. The full variable domain, completed using reference TRBV15 and TRBJ2-5, is DAMVIQNPRYQVTQFGKPVTLSCSQTLNHNVMYWYQQKSSQAPKLLFHYYDKDFNNEADTPDNFQSRRPNTSFCFLDIRSPGLGDTAMYLCATSRVLRDWETQYFGPGTRLLVL.